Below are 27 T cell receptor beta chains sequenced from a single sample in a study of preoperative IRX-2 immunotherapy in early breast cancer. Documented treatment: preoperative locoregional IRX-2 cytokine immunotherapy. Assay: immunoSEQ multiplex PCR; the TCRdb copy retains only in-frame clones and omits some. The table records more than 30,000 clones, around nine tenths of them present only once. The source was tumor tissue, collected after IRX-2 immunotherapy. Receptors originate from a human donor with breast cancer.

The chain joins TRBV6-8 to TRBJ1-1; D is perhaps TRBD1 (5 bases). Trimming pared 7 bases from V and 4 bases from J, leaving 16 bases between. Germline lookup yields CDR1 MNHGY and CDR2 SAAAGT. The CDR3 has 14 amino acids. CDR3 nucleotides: TGTGCCAGCAAAAGACCAGGGTTAAGCACTGAAGCTTTCTTT. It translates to CASKRPGLSTEAFF.

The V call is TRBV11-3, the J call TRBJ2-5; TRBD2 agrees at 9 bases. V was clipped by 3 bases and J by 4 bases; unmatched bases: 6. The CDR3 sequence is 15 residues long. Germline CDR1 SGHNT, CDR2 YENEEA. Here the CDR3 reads CASSFQRGAGETQYF. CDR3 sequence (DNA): TGTGCCAGCAGCTTCCAGCGGGGGGCCGGAGAGACCCAGTACTTC.

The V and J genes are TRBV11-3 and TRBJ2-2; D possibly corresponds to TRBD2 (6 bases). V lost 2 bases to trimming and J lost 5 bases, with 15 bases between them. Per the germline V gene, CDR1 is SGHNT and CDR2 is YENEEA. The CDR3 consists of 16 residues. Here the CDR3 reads CASSLITGVGTGELFF. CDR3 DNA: TGTGCCAGCAGCTTAATTACGGGGGTTGGAACCGGGGAGCTGTTTTTT.

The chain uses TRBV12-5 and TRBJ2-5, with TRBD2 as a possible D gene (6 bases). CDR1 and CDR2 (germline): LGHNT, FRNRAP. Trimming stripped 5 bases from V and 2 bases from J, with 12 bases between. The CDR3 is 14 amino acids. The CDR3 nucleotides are TGTGCTAGTGGTCTCCGGGGGTATCAAGAGACCCAGTACTTC. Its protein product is CASGLRGYQETQYF.

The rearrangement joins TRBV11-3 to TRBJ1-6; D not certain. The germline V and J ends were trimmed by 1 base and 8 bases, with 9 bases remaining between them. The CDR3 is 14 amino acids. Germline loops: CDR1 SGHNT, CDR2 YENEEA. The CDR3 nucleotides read TGTGCCAGCAGCTTAGTTAGTGGGGATTCACCCCTCCACTTT. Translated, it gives CASSLVSGDSPLHF.

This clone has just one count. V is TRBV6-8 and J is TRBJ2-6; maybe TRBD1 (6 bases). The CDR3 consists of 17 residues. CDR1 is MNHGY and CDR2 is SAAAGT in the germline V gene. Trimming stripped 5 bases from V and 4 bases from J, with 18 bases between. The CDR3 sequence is CASSGPGAPPGANVLTF. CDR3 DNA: TGTGCCAGCAGTGGTCCAGGGGCCCCCCCCGGGGCCAACGTCCTGACTTTC.

The CDR3 spells CASSQGGFATNEKLFF. CDR3 DNA: TGTGCCAGCAGCCAAGGAGGATTTGCAACTAATGAAAAACTGTTTTTT. This chain uses TRBV14 with TRBJ1-4; D gene uncertain. The CDR3 spans 16 residues. With 1 base removed from V and 0 bases from J, the gap between germline ends came to 9 bases. Looked up from germline, CDR1 is SGHDN and CDR2 is FVKESK.

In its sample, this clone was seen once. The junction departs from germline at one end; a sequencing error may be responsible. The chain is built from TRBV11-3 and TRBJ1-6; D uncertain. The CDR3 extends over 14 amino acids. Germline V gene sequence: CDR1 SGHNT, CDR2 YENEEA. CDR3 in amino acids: CASSYLGPNSLLHF. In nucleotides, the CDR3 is TGTGCCAGCAGCTACCTCGGGCCTAATTCACTCCTCCACTTT.

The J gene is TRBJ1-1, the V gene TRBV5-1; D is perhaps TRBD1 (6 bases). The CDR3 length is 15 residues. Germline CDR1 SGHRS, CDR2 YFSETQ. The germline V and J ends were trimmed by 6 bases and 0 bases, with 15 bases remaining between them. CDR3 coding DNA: TGCGCCAGCACCGCACTGACAGGAATGAACACTGAAGCTTTCTTT. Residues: CASTALTGMNTEAFF.

The CDR3 is CASSQDFMTEAFF. CDR3 bases: TGTGCCAGCAGCCAAGATTTCATGACTGAAGCTTTCTTT. The chain uses TRBV14 and TRBJ1-1; D unclear. The V gene's germline CDR1 is SGHDN and CDR2 FVKESK. The CDR3 consists of 13 residues. V lost 0 bases and J 5 bases, leaving 7 bases between the germline ends.

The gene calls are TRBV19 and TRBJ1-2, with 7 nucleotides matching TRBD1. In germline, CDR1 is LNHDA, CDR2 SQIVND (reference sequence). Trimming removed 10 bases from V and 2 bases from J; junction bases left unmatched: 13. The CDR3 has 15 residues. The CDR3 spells CATRQGQSKNYGYTF. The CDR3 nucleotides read TGTGCCACCCGACAGGGTCAGTCGAAAAACTATGGCTACACCTTC.

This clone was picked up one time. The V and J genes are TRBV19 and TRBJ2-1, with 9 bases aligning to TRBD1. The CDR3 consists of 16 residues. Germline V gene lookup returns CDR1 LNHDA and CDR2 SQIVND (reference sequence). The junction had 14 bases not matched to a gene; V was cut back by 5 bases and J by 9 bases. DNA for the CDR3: TGTGCCAGTAGTCCTGCCGGGACAGGGACTGTCGGTGAGCAGTTCTTC. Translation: CASSPAGTGTVGEQFF.

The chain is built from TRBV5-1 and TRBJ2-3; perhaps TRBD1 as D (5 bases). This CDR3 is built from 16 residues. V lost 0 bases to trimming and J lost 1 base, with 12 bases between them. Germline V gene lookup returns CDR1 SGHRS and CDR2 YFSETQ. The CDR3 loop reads CASSLGWQGGTDTQYF. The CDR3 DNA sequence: TGCGCCAGCAGCTTGGGCTGGCAGGGCGGCACAGATACGCAGTATTTT.

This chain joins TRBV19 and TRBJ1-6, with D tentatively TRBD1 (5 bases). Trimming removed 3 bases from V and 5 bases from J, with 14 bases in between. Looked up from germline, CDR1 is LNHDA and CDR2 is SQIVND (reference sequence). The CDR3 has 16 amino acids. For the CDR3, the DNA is TGTGCCAGTAGTATTAGTCGGGGCCCGAATAATTCACCCCTCCACTTT. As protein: CASSISRGPNNSPLHF.

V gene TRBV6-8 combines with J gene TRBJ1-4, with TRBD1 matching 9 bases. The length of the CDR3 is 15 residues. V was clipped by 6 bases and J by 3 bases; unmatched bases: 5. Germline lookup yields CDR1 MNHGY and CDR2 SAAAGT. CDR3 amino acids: CASRSNRGPNEKLFF. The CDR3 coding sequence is TGTGCCAGCAGATCCAACAGGGGGCCTAATGAAAAACTGTTTTTT.

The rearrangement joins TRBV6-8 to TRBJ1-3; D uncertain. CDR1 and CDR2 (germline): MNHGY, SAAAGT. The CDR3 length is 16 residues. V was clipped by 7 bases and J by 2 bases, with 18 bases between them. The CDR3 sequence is CASTRRGLDAGNTIYF. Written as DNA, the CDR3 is TGTGCCAGCACCCGGCGAGGGCTAGACGCTGGAAACACCATATATTTT.

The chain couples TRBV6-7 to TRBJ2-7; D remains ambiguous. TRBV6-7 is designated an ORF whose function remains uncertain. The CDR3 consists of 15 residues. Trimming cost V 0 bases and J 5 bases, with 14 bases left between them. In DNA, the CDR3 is TGTGCCAGCAGTTACTCCCGGCCCCCGGTTCACGAGCAGTACTTC. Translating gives CASSYSRPPVHEQYF.

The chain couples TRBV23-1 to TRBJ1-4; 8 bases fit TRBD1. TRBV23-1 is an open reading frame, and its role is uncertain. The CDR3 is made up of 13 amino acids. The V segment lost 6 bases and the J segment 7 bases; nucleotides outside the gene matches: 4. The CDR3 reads CASRTTGVEKLFF. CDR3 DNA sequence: TGCGCCAGCAGAACGACAGGGGTTGAAAAACTGTTTTTT.

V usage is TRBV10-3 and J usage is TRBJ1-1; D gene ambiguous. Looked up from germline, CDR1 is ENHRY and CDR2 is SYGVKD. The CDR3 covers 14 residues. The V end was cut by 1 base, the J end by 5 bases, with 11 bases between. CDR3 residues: CAISEFGGTTEAFF. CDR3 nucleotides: TGTGCCATCAGTGAGTTCGGCGGTACAACTGAAGCTTTCTTT.

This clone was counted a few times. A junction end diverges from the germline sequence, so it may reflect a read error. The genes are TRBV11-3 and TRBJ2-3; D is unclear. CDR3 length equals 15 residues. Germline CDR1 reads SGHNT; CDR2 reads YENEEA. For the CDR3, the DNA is TGTGCTAGCAGCCGGCTCGGGTCCCGAGCAGATACGCAGTATTTT. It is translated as CASSRLGSRADTQYF.

This CDR3 is CASSSRDRTYEKLFF. For the CDR3, the DNA is TGTGCCAGCTCATCGAGGGACAGGACCTATGAAAAACTGTTTTTT. This chain connects TRBV18 to TRBJ1-4; TRBD1 matches at 8 bases. The CDR3 is made up of 15 amino acids. Germline V gene sequence: CDR1 KGHSH, CDR2 LQKENI. After removal of 5 bases from V and 6 bases from J, the junction contained 8 bases not matched to a gene.

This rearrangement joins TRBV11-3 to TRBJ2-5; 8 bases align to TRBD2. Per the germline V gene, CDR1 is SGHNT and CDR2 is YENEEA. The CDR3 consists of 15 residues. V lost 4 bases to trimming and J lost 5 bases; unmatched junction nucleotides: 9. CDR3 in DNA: TGTGCCAGCAGCTATACTAGCGGCCCTCGGGAGACCCAGTACTTC. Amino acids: CASSYTSGPRETQYF. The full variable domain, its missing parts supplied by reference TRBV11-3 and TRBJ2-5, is EAGVVQSPRYKIIEKKQPVAFWCNPISGHNTLYWYLQNLGQGPELLIRYENEEAVDDSQLPKDRFSAERLKGVDSTLKIQPAELGDSAVYLCASSYTSGPRETQYFGPGTRLLVL.

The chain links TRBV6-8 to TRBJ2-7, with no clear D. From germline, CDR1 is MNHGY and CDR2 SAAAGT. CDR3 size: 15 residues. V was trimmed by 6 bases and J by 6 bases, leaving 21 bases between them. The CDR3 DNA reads TGTGCCAGCAGGTCGCAGGCTCCTGGCCCCGGCGAGCAGTACGTC. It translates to CASRSQAPGPGEQYV.

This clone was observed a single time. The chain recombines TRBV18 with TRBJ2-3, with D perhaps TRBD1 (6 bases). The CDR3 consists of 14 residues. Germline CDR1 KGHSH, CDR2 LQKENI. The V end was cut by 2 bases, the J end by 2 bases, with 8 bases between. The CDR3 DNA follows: TGTGCCAGCTCACCAGACAGGACCACAGATACGCAGTATTTT. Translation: CASSPDRTTDTQYF.

CDR3 protein: CASSPWGSPTEAFF. The CDR3 nucleotides read TGTGCCAGCAGCCCGTGGGGTTCGCCCACTGAAGCTTTCTTT. The V call is TRBV28, the J call TRBJ1-1; no clear D. This CDR3 has 14 residues. Trimming shortened V by 6 bases and J by 4 bases, and 15 bases separated the two germline ends. In germline, CDR1 is MDHEN, CDR2 SYDVKM.

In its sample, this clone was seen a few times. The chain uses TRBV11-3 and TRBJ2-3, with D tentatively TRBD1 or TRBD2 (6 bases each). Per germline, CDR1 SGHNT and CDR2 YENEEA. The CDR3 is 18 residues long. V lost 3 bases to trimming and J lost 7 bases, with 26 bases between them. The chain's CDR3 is CASSFSDPRGLPPNTQYF. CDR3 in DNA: TGTGCCAGCAGCTTCTCCGACCCCAGGGGACTGCCCCCAAATACGCAGTATTTT.

CDR3 nucleotides: TGCGCCAGCAGCCAAGGACTAGCGGGGACCTACGAGCAGTACGTC. Its translation: CASSQGLAGTYEQYV. The chain recombines TRBV4-1 with TRBJ2-7; 11 bases match TRBD2. This CDR3 spans 15 amino acids. The V segment lost 1 base and the J segment 2 bases; nucleotides outside the gene matches: 1. Germline V CDR1 and CDR2: MGHRA, YSYEKL.